This T cell receptor beta chain was recorded in a study of blood T cell repertoires in COVID-19. Participants had their cohort set by participant-reported clinical history. The protocol was immunoSEQ multiplex PCR, while the TCRdb copy is restricted to in-frame clones and leaves out a portion. Among 150,000 to 200,000 clones listed, about 88% were seen once. Between the trimmed V and J ends, which lost 3 bases and 2 bases, there was a span of 17 bases. CDR3 length: 15 amino acids. CDR1 is DFQATT, CDR2 SNEGSKA, per germline (reference sequence). The receptor's source is a woman in her thirties or forties in a cohort exposed to, infected with or recovered from COVID-19 (not recorded which). The chain carries TRBV20-1 and TRBJ2-7; D possibly corresponds to TRBD2 (6 bases). Sequencing used PBMCs or T cells enriched from blood (not recorded which). CDR3 nucleotide sequence: TGCAGTGCTAGTTCGGGAAGGGAGGAGGCCTACGAGCAGTACTTC. Amino acid sequence: CSASSGREEAYEQYF.